The clone carrying this T cell receptor beta chain was detected once. Its antigen is still unknown. This entry comes from a study of T cells after yellow fever vaccination. CDR1 and CDR2 (germline): SGHTA, FQGTGA. The V end was cut by 5 bases, the J end by 3 bases, with 14 bases between. CDR3 length equals 15 residues. The 5'RACE template-switching step produced TCR cDNA and added a universal primer site and UMIs. In TCRdb, the 5' RACE reads were re-called with MiXCR into one record per CDR3 protein. Of 450,000 to 550,000 distinct CDR3 sequences listed, roughly 22% were seen once; the top ten hold less than 20%. General study results and limits: Clones from primary vaccination mostly reappeared after the booster (over 95% CD4, 88% CD8).

This sample comprised PBMCs, obtained roughly 23 days after the first yellow fever vaccination. This rearrangement joins TRBV7-3 to TRBJ2-1; a possible D gene is TRBD1 (6 bases). This receptor was identified in a man between 18 and 35 years old who received the YFV17D yellow fever vaccine. CDR3 protein: CASSPTGMNYNEQFF. The CDR3 DNA sequence: TGTGCCAGCAGCCCAACAGGGATGAACTACAATGAGCAGTTCTTC.